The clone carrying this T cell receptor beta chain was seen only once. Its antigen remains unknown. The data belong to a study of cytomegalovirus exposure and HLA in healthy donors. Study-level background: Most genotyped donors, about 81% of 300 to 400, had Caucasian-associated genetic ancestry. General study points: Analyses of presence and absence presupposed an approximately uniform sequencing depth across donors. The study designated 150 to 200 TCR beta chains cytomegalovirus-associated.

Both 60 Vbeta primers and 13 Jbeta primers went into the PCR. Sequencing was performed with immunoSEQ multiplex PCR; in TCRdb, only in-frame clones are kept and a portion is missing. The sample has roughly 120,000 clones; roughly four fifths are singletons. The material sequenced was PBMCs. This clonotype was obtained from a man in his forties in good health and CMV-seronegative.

CDR3 coding DNA: TGCGCCAGCAGCCCCGACAGGGGTTCCTACGAGCAGTACTTC. This codes for CASSPDRGSYEQYF. This chain uses TRBV5-1 with TRBJ2-7; 8 bases line up with TRBD1. Looked up from germline, CDR1 is SGHRS and CDR2 is YFSETQ. The CDR3 sequence is 14 residues long. After removal of 4 bases from V and 1 base from J, the junction contained 4 bases not matched to a gene.